This TCR beta chain is drawn from a study of blood T cell repertoires in COVID-19. Study information: Researchers got acute and convalescent COVID-19 samples from the United States, Italy and Spain. T cells, B-cell-depleted T cells, or PBMCs supplied cDNA or gDNA.

Trimming left V 9 bases short and J 7 bases short, with 13 bases between. CDR1 and CDR2 from the germline V gene are SGHAT and FQDESV (reference sequence). The CDR3 has 13 amino acids. Cohort 3 recovery required two negative PCRs, clearance, or symptom resolution. The data were produced by immunoSEQ multiplex PCR, yet TCRdb's version contains in-frame clones alone and is incomplete. The sample has more than 300,000 clones; 85% to 90% are singletons. The chain employs TRBV11-1 and TRBJ1-6; D is possibly TRBD1 (6 bases). The specimen sequenced was PBMCs or T cells enriched from blood (not recorded which). This clonotype originated in a woman in her 30s who had recovered from COVID-19. CDR3 protein: CASGQLENSPLHF. The CDR3 DNA follows: TGTGCCAGTGGACAGCTTGAAAATTCACCCCTCCACTTT.